The 23 T cell receptor beta chains in this list originate from one sample, sequenced in a study of shared clonotypes between healthy human individuals. TCRdb's table, derived via immunoSEQ multiplex PCR, lists solely in-frame clones and lacks some. The sample carries 1.4 million or so clones, 98% to 99% recorded once. The material sequenced was naive CD4+ T cells sorted from blood. Subset described: CD45RA+ positively selected. These TCRs come from a man under 40 in good health.

Only one count was recorded for this clone. The rearrangement uses TRBV19 and TRBJ2-1; D is unclear. Trimming stripped 2 bases from V and 10 bases from J, with 6 bases between. The CDR3 covers 11 residues. In germline, CDR1 is LNHDA, CDR2 SQIVND (reference sequence). CDR3 DNA sequence: TGTGCCAGTAGTATATCAAGAGAGCAGTTCTTC. It yields the protein CASSISREQFF.

The CDR3 spells CASSVEGQGRGKLFF. DNA of the CDR3: TGTGCCAGCAGCGTTGAGGGACAGGGGAGGGGAAAACTGTTTTTT. This chain uses TRBV11-2 with TRBJ1-4; TRBD1 agrees at 10 bases. V lost 5 bases, J lost 10 bases, and 10 bases stayed unmatched. Germline lookup yields CDR1 SGHAT and CDR2 FQNNGV. The CDR3 extends over 15 amino acids.

The chain links TRBV19 to TRBJ2-1; D ambiguous. V shed 7 bases and J shed 3 bases, with 16 bases lying between them. The CDR3 covers 15 residues. From germline, CDR1 is LNHDA and CDR2 SQIVND (reference sequence). This CDR3 reads CASNLRDSYYNEQFF. The DNA of the CDR3 is TGTGCCAGTAATCTCCGAGACTCCTACTACAATGAGCAGTTCTTC.

The chain carries TRBV18 and TRBJ1-5, with a possible D match to TRBD1 (5 bases). The V gene lost 3 bases and the J gene lost 4 bases, with 10 bases spanning the gap. Germline V lookup: CDR1 KGHSH, CDR2 LQKENI. The CDR3 has 14 residues. The CDR3 sequence: CASSPGEWNQPQHF. Here the CDR3 DNA reads TGTGCCAGCTCACCGGGGGAATGGAATCAGCCCCAGCATTTT.

The gene calls are TRBV19 and TRBJ2-3; D is perhaps TRBD1 (6 bases). This CDR3 spans 13 amino acids. Germline V gene lookup returns CDR1 LNHDA and CDR2 SQIVND (reference sequence). V lost 5 bases and J 4 bases, leaving 10 bases between the germline ends. CDR3 loop: CASSGGYADTQYF. In DNA form, the CDR3 reads TGTGCCAGTAGTGGGGGCTACGCAGATACGCAGTATTTT.

The chain uses TRBV7-9 and TRBJ2-1, with TRBD2 identical over 10 bases. The CDR3 covers 15 residues. Germline assignment: CDR1 SEHNR and CDR2 FQNEAQ (reference sequence). V lost 5 bases and J lost 7; bases outside the gene matches: 8. The CDR3 loop reads CASSDPAGGRNEQFF. CDR3 bases: TGTGCCAGCAGCGACCCAGCGGGAGGGCGGAATGAGCAGTTCTTC.

The chain combines TRBV10-3 with TRBJ1-1, with TRBD1 matching 12 bases. With V trimmed by 4 bases and J by 0 bases, 9 bases remained unmatched. This CDR3 is 18 amino acids long. CDR1 and CDR2 from the germline V gene are ENHRY and SYGVKD. CDR3 sequence (DNA): TGTGCCATCAGTGCGCTCCCCGGGACAGGGGGCCTGAACACTGAAGCTTTCTTT. Protein sequence: CAISALPGTGGLNTEAFF.

This rearrangement joins TRBV14 to TRBJ2-7; D is ambiguous. Trimming shortened V by 1 base and J by 2 bases, and 9 bases separated the two germline ends. Germline loops: CDR1 SGHDN, CDR2 FVKESK. The CDR3 has 14 residues. The chain's CDR3 is CASSQVGFPYEQYF. CDR3 nucleotide sequence: TGTGCCAGCAGCCAAGTCGGGTTTCCCTACGAGCAGTACTTC.

The rearrangement joins TRBV9 to TRBJ2-2, with D unclear. The germline V and J ends were trimmed by 3 bases and 1 base, with 1 base remaining between them. The CDR3 contains 12 residues. Looked up from germline, CDR1 is SGDLS and CDR2 is YYNGEE. The CDR3 DNA reads as TGTGCCAGCAGCGGGAACACCGGGGAGCTGTTTTTT. Encoded protein: CASSGNTGELFF.

The rearrangement uses TRBV28 and TRBJ1-3; D gene ambiguous. Germline CDR1 MDHEN, CDR2 SYDVKM. The V end lost 6 bases, the J end lost 0 bases, and 12 bases lay between the germline ends. The CDR3 runs 15 residues. The CDR3 DNA follows: TGTGCCAGCAGCCCCCAACAGACCTCTGGAAACACCATATATTTT. Encoded protein: CASSPQQTSGNTIYF.

The chain recombines TRBV10-1 with TRBJ2-2; 9 bases agree with TRBD2. Per the germline V gene, CDR1 is WNHNN and CDR2 is SYGVQD (reference sequence). The CDR3 runs 15 residues. The V segment lost 7 bases and the J segment 3 bases; nucleotides outside the gene matches: 6. The CDR3 DNA reads TGCGCCAGCACTAGCGGGAAAGTGTACACCGGGGAGCTGTTTTTT. It encodes CASTSGKVYTGELFF.

The chain employs TRBV28 and TRBJ2-7; 8 nucleotides agree with TRBD2. Germline V gene lookup returns CDR1 MDHEN and CDR2 SYDVKM. The CDR3 has 15 residues. Unmatched junction bases numbered 9, after V lost 2 bases and J lost 6 bases. Here the CDR3 reads CASSLTGGPQSEQYF. CDR3 coding DNA: TGTGCCAGCAGTTTAACGGGAGGGCCTCAAAGCGAGCAGTACTTC.

CDR3 in amino acids: CASSDGQGAADTQYF. The CDR3 DNA reads as TGTGCCAGCAGCGACGGACAGGGAGCAGCAGATACGCAGTATTTT. This chain connects TRBV6-5 to TRBJ2-3, with TRBD1 matching over 8 bases. V shed 6 bases and J 4 bases; nucleotides not matched to a gene: 9. Germline lookup yields CDR1 MNHEY and CDR2 SVGAGI. CDR3 length: 15 residues.

As regards this clone: The same CDR3 is also encoded by other DNA sequences in this sample. J is TRBJ2-1 and V is TRBV7-2; D unresolved. V shed 1 base and J shed 7 bases, with 2 bases lying between them. Germline CDR1 and CDR2: SGHTA and FQGNSA. This CDR3 spans 11 amino acids. Here the CDR3 reads CASSLVNEQFF. The CDR3 DNA reads as TGTGCCAGCAGCTTAGTTAATGAGCAGTTCTTC. Filled out from reference TRBV7-2 and TRBJ2-1, the complete variable domain reads GAGVSQSPSNKVTEKGKDVELRCDPISGHTALYWYRQSLGQGLEFLIYFQGNSAPDKSGLPSDRFSAERTGGSVSTLTIQRTQQEDSAVYLCASSLVNEQFFGPGTRLTVL.

V and J are TRBV28 and TRBJ2-2, with 10 bases lining up with TRBD2. The V segment lost 11 bases and the J segment 6 bases; nucleotides outside the gene matches: 12. Germline V gene data show CDR1 as MDHEN and CDR2 as SYDVKM. This CDR3 has 15 residues. In nucleotides, the CDR3 is TGTGCCTCGAGAAGCGGGAGGGCCGGGCCCGGGGAGCTGTTTTTT. Translated: CASRSGRAGPGELFF.

J is TRBJ2-5 and V is TRBV12-2; TRBD1, the table's D call, lacks a check against the DNA. TRBV12-2 has pseudogene status. The CDR3 extends over 17 amino acids. The CDR3 spells CASRPTGRGPPYETQYF. The CDR3, as DNA: TGTGCAAGTCGACCTACAGGAAGGGGGCCTCCATATGAGACCCAGTACTTC.

The rearrangement uses TRBV30 and TRBJ2-1, with 8 bases fitting TRBD1. CDR1 is GTSNPN, CDR2 SVGIG, per germline (reference sequence). J was trimmed by 8 bases and V by 2 bases; bases with no gene match: 5. This CDR3 contains 13 residues. In nucleotides, the CDR3 is TGTGCCTGGAGTCGGGGACAGGTATATGAGCAGTTCTTC. It encodes CAWSRGQVYEQFF.

The chain employs TRBV4-3 and TRBJ2-1, with D possibly TRBD1 on 6 matching bases. This CDR3 contains 15 residues. From germline, CDR1 is LGHNA and CDR2 YSLEER. The V end lost 2 bases, the J end lost 0 bases, and 8 bases lay between the germline ends. CDR3 DNA: TGCGCCAGCAGCCAAAGGACAGTCTCCTACAATGAGCAGTTCTTC. Encoded protein: CASSQRTVSYNEQFF.

J is TRBJ2-7 and V is TRBV29-1; 9 nucleotides match TRBD1. The germline gives CDR1 SQVTM, CDR2 ANQGSEA. The V gene end was trimmed by 4 bases and the J gene end by 1 base; junction bases not matched to a gene: 8. The CDR3 consists of 15 residues. CDR3 nucleotide sequence: TGCAGCGTTGCGGGGGGACAGGGTATTTCCTACGAGCAGTACTTC. This sequence encodes CSVAGGQGISYEQYF.

CDR3 sequence reads: CASSEMGVNQPQHF. CDR3 nucleotides: TGTGCCAGCAGCGAAATGGGGGTTAACCAGCCCCAGCATTTT. The chain carries TRBV5-6 and TRBJ1-5, with D perhaps matching TRBD1 (5 bases). CDR3 size: 14 residues. V shed 4 bases and J shed 7 bases, with 15 bases lying between them. Germline CDR1 is SGHDT and CDR2 is YYEEEE. The full variable domain, with the rest looked up from reference TRBV5-6 and TRBJ1-5, is DAGVTQSPTHLIKTRGQQVTLRCSPKSGHDTVSWYQQALGQGPQFIFQYYEEEERQRGNFPDRFSGHQFPNYSSELNVNALLLGDSALYLCASSEMGVNQPQHFGDGTRLSIL.

The chain links TRBV10-2 to TRBJ1-5; D is unclear. The CDR3 is 17 residues long. Germline CDR1 WSHSY, CDR2 SAAADI. V was clipped by 0 bases and J by 5 bases, with 17 bases between them. CDR3 DNA: TGCGCCAGCAGTGAGTCGAGGGCCCCCAGTGCACATCAGCCCCAGCATTTT. The encoded protein is CASSESRAPSAHQPQHF.

The chain has TRBV23-1 and TRBJ2-2, with 7 positions matching TRBD1. TRBV23-1 has ORF status, its function being uncertain. The CDR3 length is 14 residues. The V gene end was trimmed by 4 bases and the J gene end by 3 bases; junction bases not matched to a gene: 2. The CDR3, as DNA: TGCGCCAGCAGTCGACAGGGTGACACCGGGGAGCTGTTTTTT. This codes for CASSRQGDTGELFF.

This clone appeared a single time. J is TRBJ1-1 and V is TRBV9; D uncertain. Between the trimmed V and J ends, which lost 2 bases and 0 bases, there was a span of 5 bases. There are 13 residues in the CDR3. Germline CDR1 SGDLS, CDR2 YYNGEE. CDR3 protein: CASSVKMNTEAFF. CDR3 coding DNA: TGTGCCAGCAGCGTGAAAATGAACACTGAAGCTTTCTTT.